The clone carrying this T cell receptor (beta chain) has more than one count but fewer than ten. Its antigen remains unidentified. Germline lookup yields CDR1 DFQATT and CDR2 SNEGSKA (reference sequence). The CDR3 is made up of 16 amino acids. V lost 0 bases and J lost 1, with 15 bases in between. The data originate from a study of blood T cells in healthy people across ages. Study outcomes and limitations: The study could not conclusively compare naive and antigen-experienced cells, given its unsorted PBMCs.

Together with a sample-barcoded 5' primer, a J-beta primer mix was included in a second PCR lasting roughly 7 to 11 cycles. Sequencing yielded, for each sample, at least 3 million paired-end reads carrying CDR3. TCRdb fed the 5' RACE reads into MiXCR, producing one record per CDR3 protein. In the table there are roughly 1,500,000 distinct CDR3 sequences, roughly 45% of which are singletons. J is TRBJ1-1 and V is TRBV20-1; no firm D call. The sequence was obtained from a woman under 30 in good health. Source material: blood. CDR3 sequence: CSARESLNGPNTEAFF. The DNA of the CDR3 is TGCAGTGCTAGAGAATCCTTGAATGGGCCGAACACTGAAGCTTTCTTT.